This passage covers 30 T cell receptor beta chains from one sample sequenced in a study of cytomegalovirus exposure and HLA in healthy donors. Measured with immunoSEQ multiplex PCR; TCRdb has only the in-frame clones, and not every one. Counted here are some 99,000 clones, about nine tenths occurring once; the ten biggest clones make up about 2%. The sample was PBMCs. These receptors came from a woman aged 18-29 years in good health and CMV-seronegative.

The V call is TRBV4-1, the J call TRBJ2-3; D may be TRBD1 (6 bases). CDR1 is MGHRA, CDR2 YSYEKL, per germline. This CDR3 is built from 19 residues. Trimming removed 0 bases from V and 3 bases from J, with 22 bases in between. CDR3 in DNA: TGCGCCAGCAGCCAAGAAGTTTTCGTTACAGGGTCCCGAACAGATACGCAGTATTTT. Translated: CASSQEVFVTGSRTDTQYF.

The chain carries TRBV5-1 and TRBJ1-1, with 8 bases fitting TRBD1. V was clipped by 3 bases and J by 5 bases; unmatched bases: 3. Germline-derived CDR1 and CDR2 are SGHRS and YFSETQ. The CDR3 consists of 13 residues. DNA of the CDR3: TGCGCCAGCAGCTCTAACAGGGGGACTGAAGCTTTCTTT. It translates to CASSSNRGTEAFF.

V is TRBV27 and J is TRBJ1-1; unclear D gene. Per the germline V gene, CDR1 is MNHEY and CDR2 is SMNVEV (reference sequence). The V gene lost 3 bases and the J gene lost 0 bases, with 8 bases spanning the gap. The CDR3 consists of 14 residues. CDR3 DNA sequence: TGTGCCAGCAGTTTGCGTATTTTGAACACTGAAGCTTTCTTT. Residues: CASSLRILNTEAFF.

This clone has a handful of counts. V usage is TRBV7-9 and J usage is TRBJ2-7; D is uncertain. The CDR3 extends over 15 amino acids. CDR1 SEHNR and CDR2 FQNEAQ come from the germline V gene (reference sequence). Deletions cut 5 bases from V and 6 bases from J, with 20 bases between. CDR3 coding DNA: TGTGCCAGCAGCGGCTATAGCAGCCGGGTTCCCGAGCAGTACTTC. Translation gives CASSGYSSRVPEQYF.

The chain links TRBV28 to TRBJ2-5; 7 bases are a match to TRBD2. Germline values: CDR1 MDHEN, CDR2 SYDVKM. Trimming at V came to 5 bases and at J to 2 bases, leaving 5 bases not matched to a gene. The CDR3 runs to 14 residues. CDR3 residues: CASSLGLVQETQYF. In DNA form, the CDR3 reads TGTGCCAGCAGTCTCGGACTAGTACAAGAGACCCAGTACTTC.

The chain recombines TRBV29-1 with TRBJ2-6; weak D call: TRBD2 (6 bases). V gave up 7 bases and J gave up 4 bases, with 17 bases separating them. Germline CDR1 is SQVTM and CDR2 is ANQGSEA. The CDR3 is made up of 15 amino acids. CDR3 coding DNA: TGCAGCGCAGCAGCGGGTTCAAGGGGGGCCAACGTCCTGACTTTC. Translating gives CSAAAGSRGANVLTF.

The chain couples TRBV5-1 to TRBJ2-5, with TRBD2 identical over 11 bases. The CDR3 runs to 16 residues. V lost 0 bases to trimming and J lost 2 bases; unmatched junction nucleotides: 3. Germline V gene sequence: CDR1 SGHRS, CDR2 YFSETQ. CDR3 amino acids: CASSLAGTSGQETQYF. DNA of the CDR3: TGCGCCAGCAGCTTGGCTGGGACTAGCGGTCAAGAGACCCAGTACTTC.

This rearrangement joins TRBV10-1 to TRBJ2-7, with 12 bases lining up with TRBD1. CDR3 length equals 14 residues. V lost 8 bases, J lost 3 bases, and 5 bases stayed unmatched. Germline loops: CDR1 WNHNN, CDR2 SYGVQD (reference sequence). The chain's CDR3 is CASPGQGAHYEQYF. CDR3 DNA sequence: TGCGCCAGCCCGGGACAGGGGGCCCACTACGAGCAGTACTTC.

This chain uses TRBV7-2 with TRBJ2-2; TRBD2 agrees at 11 bases. Trimming removed 3 bases from V and 5 bases from J; junction bases left unmatched: 2. CDR1 and CDR2 (germline): SGHTA, FQGNSA. This CDR3 region has 15 residues. CDR3 nucleotides: TGTGCCAGCAGCTTGCGACTAGCGGGGACCGGGGAGCTGTTTTTT. Its translation is CASSLRLAGTGELFF.

CDR3 loop: CASSVGAGEYTDTQYF. The CDR3 DNA is TGTGCCAGCAGCGTAGGTGCGGGGGAGTACACAGATACGCAGTATTTT. The chain uses TRBV9 and TRBJ2-3; TRBD2 matches 7 bases. CDR3 size: 16 residues. V was clipped by 0 bases and J by 2 bases; unmatched bases: 6. Germline values: CDR1 SGDLS, CDR2 YYNGEE.

The chain uses TRBV6-6 and TRBJ2-1; D not resolved. This CDR3 is built from 13 residues. The V gene's germline CDR1 is MNHNY and CDR2 SVGAGI (reference sequence). V was trimmed by 6 bases and J by 0 bases, leaving 6 bases between them. DNA of the CDR3: TGTGCCAGCAGCCCTAGCTCCTACAATGAGCAGTTCTTC. Amino acid sequence: CASSPSSYNEQFF.

This chain connects TRBV29-1 to TRBJ1-5; TRBD1 agrees at 7 bases. Germline loops: CDR1 SQVTM, CDR2 ANQGSEA. The CDR3 consists of 13 residues. The junction had 5 bases not matched to a gene; V was cut back by 4 bases and J by 5 bases. The CDR3, as DNA: TGCAGCGTTGTAGGGGGCTCGGATCAGCCCCAGCATTTT. Its translation is CSVVGGSDQPQHF.

This chain joins TRBV7-3 and TRBJ2-2; no reliable D call. Germline CDR1 SGHTA, CDR2 FQGTGA. The CDR3 is made up of 13 amino acids. V dropped 3 bases and J dropped 6 bases, with 8 bases sitting between them. DNA of the CDR3: TGTGCCAGCAGCTTGACGGGTGCCGGGGAGCTGTTTTTT. As protein: CASSLTGAGELFF. Full variable domain (missing parts from reference TRBV7-3 and TRBJ2-2): GAGVSQTPSNKVTEKGKYVELRCDPISGHTALYWYRQSLGQGPEFLIYFQGTGAADDSGLPNDRFFAVRPEGSVSTLKIQRTERGDSAVYLCASSLTGAGELFFGEGSRLTVL.

The chain employs TRBV4-1 and TRBJ2-7; TRBD1 aligns across 11 bases. From germline, CDR1 is MGHRA and CDR2 YSYEKL. J lost 6 bases, V lost 4 bases, and 8 bases had no gene match. This CDR3 spans 15 amino acids. The CDR3 nucleotides are TGCGCCAGCAGCCGAACCGGGACAGGGGGTGGCGAGCAGTACTTC. Its translation is CASSRTGTGGGEQYF.

The rearrangement joins TRBV7-2 to TRBJ2-3; 9 bases are shared with TRBD2. Trimming took 9 bases from V and 9 from J; bases not matched to a gene: 16. The CDR3 consists of 15 residues. CDR1 is SGHTA and CDR2 is FQGNSA in the germline V gene. As DNA, the CDR3 is TGTGCCAGTTCAAAAGCGGGGGGCCCCCTAAGCACGCAGTATTTT. This gives the protein CASSKAGGPLSTQYF.

The rearrangement uses TRBV27 and TRBJ2-1, with a tentative D call TRBD2 (5 bases). In germline, CDR1 is MNHEY, CDR2 SMNVEV (reference sequence). The CDR3 consists of 15 residues. The V end lost 2 bases, the J end lost 8 bases, and 16 bases lay between the germline ends. This chain's CDR3 is CASSLVPTSSHEQFF. Here the CDR3 DNA reads TGTGCCAGCAGTTTAGTCCCAACTAGTTCCCATGAGCAGTTCTTC.

V gene TRBV6-1 combines with J gene TRBJ1-1; no definite D call. Germline CDR1 is MNHNS and CDR2 is SASEGT. There are 15 residues in the CDR3. The V end was cut by 6 bases, the J end by 3 bases, with 17 bases between. The CDR3 DNA is TGTGCCAGCAGGAGACTAGAGACTGGGGACACTGAAGCTTTCTTT. Protein product: CASRRLETGDTEAFF.

This clone was seen only once. V gene TRBV28 combines with J gene TRBJ1-6; 9 bases are shared with TRBD1. J lost 11 bases, V lost 5 bases, and 22 bases had no gene match. The germline CDR1 and CDR2 sequences are MDHEN and SYDVKM. The CDR3 has 19 amino acids. CDR3 sequence (DNA): TGTGCCAGCAGTCTCCCCTATGTCCAGGGGACAGGGAATTTGGCACCCCTCCACTTT. Protein: CASSLPYVQGTGNLAPLHF. Drawing the rest from reference TRBV28 and TRBJ1-6, the complete variable domain is DVKVTQSSRYLVKRTGEKVFLECVQDMDHENMFWYRQDPGLGLRLIYFSYDVKMKEKGDIPEGYSVSREKKERFSLILESASTNQTSMYLCASSLPYVQGTGNLAPLHFGNGTRLTVT.

The gene calls are TRBV5-4 and TRBJ2-4; TRBD1 matches at 8 bases. The CDR3 is 14 residues long. Germline V CDR1 and CDR2: SGHNT, YYREEE (reference sequence). V trimming: 2 bases; J trimming: 7 bases; junction bases outside the gene matches: 5. The CDR3 DNA follows: TGTGCCAGCAGCTTCGGACAGGGTGTTAACATTCAGTACTTC. As protein: CASSFGQGVNIQYF.

This clone showed up just a few times. The V call is TRBV19, the J call TRBJ1-6; possibly TRBD1 for D (5 bases). Germline V gene sequence: CDR1 LNHDA, CDR2 SQIVND (reference sequence). V gave up 7 bases and J gave up 5 bases, with 15 bases separating them. This CDR3 contains 15 residues. The CDR3 reads CASNMAREDNSPLHF. The CDR3, as DNA: TGTGCCAGTAACATGGCCAGGGAGGATAATTCACCCCTCCACTTT.

This clone occurred once. Here the CDR3 DNA reads TGTGCCAGCAGTCGGACCGGGACAACCACCGGGGAGCTGTTTTTT. Translated: CASSRTGTTTGELFF. The rearrangement joins TRBV27 to TRBJ2-2, with D perhaps TRBD1 (6 bases). There are 15 residues in the CDR3. The V gene lost 5 bases and the J gene lost 4 bases, with 14 bases spanning the gap. The germline gives CDR1 MNHEY, CDR2 SMNVEV (reference sequence).

The CDR3 sequence: CASSLWGRGNTDTQYF. In DNA form, the CDR3 reads TGTGCCAGCAGTTTATGGGGCAGGGGGAACACAGATACGCAGTATTTT. The chain links TRBV28 to TRBJ2-3, with 7 bases that match TRBD1. Germline lookup yields CDR1 MDHEN and CDR2 SYDVKM. The CDR3 runs to 16 residues. V gave up 0 bases and J gave up 2 bases; unmatched junction bases: 5.

The chain carries TRBV5-1 and TRBJ2-3; the match to TRBD2 covers 7 bases. CDR3 size: 15 residues. The J segment lost 6 bases and the V segment lost 4 bases, leaving 11 bases of the junction unmatched. Germline V gene lookup returns CDR1 SGHRS and CDR2 YFSETQ. CDR3: CASSEASGSIDTQYF. CDR3 DNA: TGCGCCAGCAGCGAGGCTAGCGGATCTATCGATACGCAGTATTTT.

This chain links TRBV5-6 with TRBJ1-2; D is perhaps TRBD1 (6 bases). This CDR3 is built from 13 residues. Germline assignment: CDR1 SGHDT and CDR2 YYEEEE. With 6 bases removed from V and 3 bases from J, the gap between germline ends came to 12 bases. The CDR3 sequence is CASTSGGHYGYTF. In DNA, the CDR3 is TGTGCCAGCACCAGCGGGGGGCACTATGGCTACACCTTC.

The chain uses TRBV11-2 and TRBJ2-1; TRBD2 matches 14 bases. The germline CDR1 and CDR2 sequences are SGHAT and FQNNGV. The CDR3 runs 16 residues. Germline trimming cut 5 bases from V and 6 bases from J; bases unmatched to any gene: 6. CDR3 sequence (DNA): TGTGCCAGCAGCCGACTAGCGGGGGGGCGTGTCAATGAGCAGTTCTTC. Protein sequence: CASSRLAGGRVNEQFF. The variable domain in full, with the rest retrieved from reference TRBV11-2 and TRBJ2-1, is EAGVAQSPRYKIIEKRQSVAFWCNPISGHATLYWYQQILGQGPKLLIQFQNNGVVDDSQLPKDRFSAERLKGVDSTLKIQPAKLEDSAVYLCASSRLAGGRVNEQFFGPGTRLTVL.

The chain carries TRBV7-9 and TRBJ1-1; the D is unclear. CDR1 and CDR2 (germline): SEHNR, FQNEAQ (reference sequence). V was clipped by 0 bases and J by 0 bases, with 11 bases between them. This CDR3 contains 16 residues. CDR3 DNA: TGTGCCAGCAGCTTAGCTCGGCGGCAAATGAACACTGAAGCTTTCTTT. It translates to CASSLARRQMNTEAFF.

This chain connects TRBV7-9 to TRBJ2-7; 7 bases map to TRBD1. Germline V gene lookup returns CDR1 SEHNR and CDR2 FQNEAQ (reference sequence). The CDR3 has 16 amino acids. Germline trimming cut 2 bases from V and 2 bases from J; bases unmatched to any gene: 9. As DNA, the CDR3 is TGTGCCAGCAGCTTACTCCTAACAGGGGCCACCTACGAGCAGTACTTC. It is translated as CASSLLLTGATYEQYF.

The rearrangement uses TRBV28 and TRBJ2-7; 8 bases are a match to TRBD1. The germline CDR1 and CDR2 sequences are MDHEN and SYDVKM. This CDR3 comprises 12 residues. Trimming cost V 3 bases and J 6 bases; bases outside gene matches: 1. The CDR3 reads CASSFDRGEQYF. CDR3 nucleotide sequence: TGTGCCAGCAGTTTTGACAGGGGCGAGCAGTACTTC.

The J gene is TRBJ1-3, the V gene TRBV7-9; 7 bases line up with TRBD1. Germline V gene sequence: CDR1 SEHNR, CDR2 FQNEAQ (reference sequence). This CDR3 is 16 amino acids long. V was clipped by 5 bases and J by 3 bases; unmatched bases: 10. CDR3 sequence: CASSKGQVLLGNTIYF. The CDR3 bases are TGTGCCAGCAGCAAAGGACAGGTCTTACTTGGAAACACCATATATTTT.

The chain uses TRBV15 and TRBJ2-5; 8 bases agree with TRBD1. V shed 5 bases and J 5 bases; nucleotides not matched to a gene: 10. Germline lookup yields CDR1 LNHNV and CDR2 YYDKDF (reference sequence). The length of the CDR3 is 15 residues. CDR3 sequence reads: CATSVGQGNRETQYF. CDR3 bases: TGTGCCACCAGCGTCGGACAGGGAAACCGGGAGACCCAGTACTTC. Combining the CDR3 with reference TRBV15 and TRBJ2-5 gives the whole variable domain DAMVIQNPRYQVTQFGKPVTLSCSQTLNHNVMYWYQQKSSQAPKLLFHYYDKDFNNEADTPDNFQSRRPNTSFCFLDIRSPGLGDTAMYLCATSVGQGNRETQYFGPGTRLLVL.